The rows below give T cell receptor beta chains drawn from one sample of a study of blood T cell repertoires in COVID-19. The table came from immunoSEQ multiplex PCR; TCRdb's copy has only in-frame clones and leaves some out. The data show just under 65,000 clones, roughly 85% seen once. Material for sequencing was peripheral blood. The receptors shown here come from a human donor in a cohort sampled during active COVID-19. Both conserved end residues are part of each CDR3. The D gene is left open where the match is weak. A clone size is listed for some rows: how often the clone was seen (once, few, many), or a class if it is expanded.

>TRBV29-1|TRBJ1-2|-|-
CSVEGYRGYTF
TGCAGCGTTGAGGGCTACAGAGGCTACACCTTC
>TRBV19|TRBJ2-1|TRBD1|few
CASSIGGTGSYNEQFF
TGTGCCAGTAGTATCGGGGGGACAGGGTCCTACAATGAGCAGTTCTTC
>TRBV2|TRBJ2-3|-|once
CASSPGLGTDTQYF
TGTGCCAGCAGTCCGGGACTGGGCACAGATACGCAGTATTTT
>TRBV30|TRBJ1-1|-|-
CAWSVSTNTEAFF
TGTGCCTGGAGTGTCAGTACCAACACTGAAGCTTTCTTT
>TRBV29-1|TRBJ2-1|-|-
CSVEPRNEQFF
TGCAGCGTTGAACCCAGGAATGAGCAGTTCTTC
>TRBV7-9|TRBJ2-2|TRBD2|-
CASSTPVGLASTGELFF
TGTGCCAGCAGCACCCCGGTTGGACTAGCATCCACCGGGGAGCTGTTTTTT
>TRBV7-2|TRBJ2-3|-|-
CASSLVSSYTDTQYF
TGTGCCAGCAGCTTAGTTTCTAGCTACACAGATACGCAGTATTTT
>TRBV6-1|TRBJ1-6|-|-
CASSEPQIRGSPLHF
TGTGCCAGCAGTGAACCGCAAATCCGGGGATCACCCCTCCACTTT
>TRBV5-1|TRBJ2-1|-|once
CASSQGHDNEQFF
TGCGCCAGCAGCCAGGGACACGATAATGAGCAGTTCTTC
>TRBV7-2|TRBJ1-3|-|few
CASSLAGTLGSGNTIYF
TGTGCCAGCAGCTTAGCGGGGACATTGGGCTCTGGAAACACCATATATTTT
>TRBV18|TRBJ1-1|-|-
CASSPGFRNTEAFF
TGTGCCAGCTCACCCGGGTTTCGGAACACTGAAGCTTTCTTT
>TRBV20-1|TRBJ2-7|-|-
CSARDREKQYF
TGCAGTGCTAGAGACAGGGAAAAACAGTACTTC
>TRBV30|TRBJ1-5|TRBD1|-
CAWRVGTGEGEPQHF
TGTGCCTGGAGGGTGGGGACAGGTGAAGGGGAGCCCCAGCATTTT
>TRBV2|TRBJ2-3|TRBD1|-
CASKLQGVSDTQYF
TGTGCCAGCAAGCTTCAGGGGGTTTCAGATACGCAGTATTTT
>TRBV4-1|TRBJ2-7|TRBD2|-
CASSQGLAGGVEQYF
TGCGCCAGCAGCCAAGGACTAGCGGGGGGAGTCGAGCAGTACTTC
>TRBV4-2|TRBJ2-7|TRBD1|-
CASSQGQEFSYEQYF
TGTGCCAGCAGCCAGGGACAGGAATTCTCCTACGAGCAGTACTTC
>TRBV4-2|TRBJ1-5|TRBD1|-
CASSQERGQGVQHF
TGTGCCAGCAGCCAAGAGCGGGGACAGGGGGTCCAGCATTTT
>TRBV7-9|TRBJ2-1|TRBD1|few
CASSKRETGAYNEQFF
TGTGCCAGCAGCAAACGGGAGACAGGGGCCTACAATGAGCAGTTCTTC
>TRBV27|TRBJ2-2|TRBD1|-
CASTRTGNTGELFF
TGTGCCAGCACTAGGACAGGGAACACCGGGGAGCTGTTTTTT
>TRBV19|TRBJ1-2|-|-
CASSIDRRGRYGYTF
TGTGCCAGTAGTATAGATCGGAGGGGTAGGTATGGCTACACCTTC
>TRBV5-1|TRBJ1-6|TRBD1|few
CASSGEDRNSPLHF
TGCGCCAGCAGCGGGGAGGACAGGAATTCACCCCTCCACTTT
>TRBV12-3/TRBV12-4|TRBJ2-7|TRBD2|-
CASSLGRGEQYF
TGTGCCAGCAGTTTGGGGCGGGGGGAGCAGTACTTC
>TRBV6-2/TRBV6-3|TRBJ1-6|-|-
CASSQGSPLHF
TGTGCCAGCAGTCAGGGTTCACCCCTCCACTTT
>TRBV19|TRBJ1-2|-|-
CASMPGLHYGYTF
TGTGCCAGTATGCCAGGGCTTCACTATGGCTACACCTTC
>TRBV5-1|TRBJ1-1|-|-
CASSHNREGRSNTEAFF
TGCGCCAGCAGCCACAACAGGGAAGGACGGTCAAACACTGAAGCTTTCTTT
>TRBV6-2/TRBV6-3|TRBJ2-7|TRBD2|-
CASSSTSGAYEQYF
TGTGCCAGCAGTTCGACTAGCGGGGCCTACGAGCAGTACTTC
>TRBV28|TRBJ2-5|TRBD2|-
CASSPDLGGGDRTQYF
TGTGCCAGCAGTCCTGATCTCGGGGGGGGTGACAGGACCCAGTACTTC
>TRBV11-2|TRBJ1-1|-|-
CASSSHRDTAAFF
TGTGCCAGCAGCAGCCACAGGGACACCGCAGCTTTCTTT
>TRBV28|TRBJ2-5|TRBD2|-
CASRMTSETQYF
TGTGCCAGCAGAATGACTAGCGAGACCCAGTACTTC
>TRBV18|TRBJ2-2|-|-
CASLGTRESGELFF
TGTGCCAGCCTCGGGACACGAGAATCCGGGGAGCTGTTTTTT
>TRBV11-2|TRBJ2-3|TRBD2|-
CASSHHAQRGGQRDTQYF
TGTGCCAGCAGCCATCACGCCCAGCGGGGGGGCCAACGAGATACGCAGTATTTT
>TRBV5-6|TRBJ1-3|TRBD1|once
CASSFGTGIAGNTIYF
TGTGCCAGCAGCTTTGGGACAGGGATCGCTGGAAACACCATATATTTT
>TRBV5-5|TRBJ2-1|TRBD2|-
CASSWTAGGVEQFF
TGTGCCAGCAGCTGGACAGCGGGGGGCGTTGAGCAGTTCTTC
>TRBV11-3|TRBJ1-1|-|-
CASSLLGRKAFF
TGTGCCAGCAGCTTATTGGGCAGAAAAGCTTTCTTT
>TRBV5-1|TRBJ1-3|-|-
CASSPQDSGNTIYF
TGCGCCAGCAGCCCCCAGGACTCTGGAAACACCATATATTTT
>TRBV7-2|TRBJ2-2|-|few
CATAADRRNTGELFF
TGTGCCACCGCTGCAGACAGGAGGAACACCGGGGAGCTGTTTTTT
>TRBV14|TRBJ2-3|TRBD2|-
CASTKFSGGTQYF
TGTGCCAGTACCAAATTTAGCGGGGGGACGCAGTATTTT
>TRBV7-7|TRBJ2-3|TRBD1|-
CASSPDDNRGTQYF
TGTGCTAGCAGCCCCGACGATAACAGGGGGACGCAGTATTTT
>TRBV27|TRBJ1-4|TRBD1|-
CASSLAGGHPSEKLFF
TGTGCCAGCAGCCTAGCAGGGGGACACCCATCAGAAAAACTGTTTTTT
>TRBV29-1|TRBJ2-7|-|-
CSASLDSYEQYF
TGCAGCGCCTCACTTGATTCCTACGAGCAGTACTTC
>TRBV12-3/TRBV12-4|TRBJ2-7|-|few
CASSRASYEQYF
TGTGCCAGCAGCAGGGCCTCCTACGAGCAGTACTTC
>TRBV16|TRBJ1-2|TRBD1|-
CASSPGQGYGYTF
TGTGCCAGCAGCCCGGGACAGGGATATGGCTACACCTTC
>TRBV11-2|TRBJ1-2|-|-
CASSLDYRGTNYGYTF
TGTGCCAGCAGCTTAGATTATCGAGGAACGAACTATGGCTACACCTTC
>TRBV28|TRBJ2-2|-|-
CASSLGSGYTGELFF
TGTGCCAGCAGTTTAGGGTCAGGCTACACCGGGGAGCTGTTTTTT
>TRBV4-1|TRBJ2-3|-|-
CASSQDWGSQTDTQYF
TGCGCCAGCAGCCAAGATTGGGGCAGCCAGACAGATACGCAGTATTTT
>TRBV6-1|TRBJ1-5|-|few
CASSDRDRESQPQHF
TGTGCCAGCAGTGATCGTGACAGAGAAAGTCAGCCCCAGCATTTT
>TRBV9|TRBJ2-2|TRBD2|-
CASSVASGGAGTGELFF
TGTGCCAGCAGCGTAGCGAGCGGGGGGGCAGGTACCGGGGAGCTGTTTTTT
>TRBV6-5|TRBJ1-2|TRBD1|-
CASSYRGREAGYTF
TGTGCCAGCAGTTACAGGGGGCGCGAAGCTGGCTACACCTTC
>TRBV11-3|TRBJ1-2|-|-
CASSIRQHGYTF
TGTGCCAGCAGCATCCGACAGCATGGCTACACCTTC